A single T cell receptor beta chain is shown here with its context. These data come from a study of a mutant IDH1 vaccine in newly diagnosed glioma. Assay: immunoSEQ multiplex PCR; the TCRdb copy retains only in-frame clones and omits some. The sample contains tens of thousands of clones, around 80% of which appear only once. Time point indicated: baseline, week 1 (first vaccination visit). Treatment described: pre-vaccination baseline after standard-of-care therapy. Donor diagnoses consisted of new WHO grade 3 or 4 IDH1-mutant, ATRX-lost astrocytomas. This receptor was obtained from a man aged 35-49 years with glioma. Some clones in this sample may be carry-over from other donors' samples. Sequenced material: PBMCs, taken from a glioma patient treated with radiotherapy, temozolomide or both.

This CDR3 reads CATDRGRGQPQHF. Here the CDR3 DNA reads TGTGCCACTGACAGAGGGCGAGGGCAGCCCCAGCATTTT. The chain joins TRBV10-3 to TRBJ1-5; the D gene is possibly TRBD1 (5 bases). Germline-derived CDR1 and CDR2 are ENHRY and SYGVKD. V gave up 10 bases and J gave up 7 bases, with 17 bases separating them. The CDR3 runs to 13 residues.